These T cell receptor beta chains were read from a single sample in a study of cytomegalovirus exposure and HLA in healthy donors. Clones were read by immunoSEQ multiplex PCR, and TCRdb kept only the in-frame ones, dropping some. This sample's table has roughly 30,000 clones. Source material: PBMCs. Every receptor here comes from a woman between 40 and 50 years old in good health and CMV-seropositive. Both conserved end residues are part of each CDR3. Each record gives: J gene, D gene, V gene, CDR3 DNA, CDR3 protein. D genes are given only for firm matches.

>TRBJ2-3|NA|TRBV6-5
TGTGCCAGCGGGCTACCCTACGCCGGTACGCAGTATTTT
CASGLPYAGTQYF
>TRBJ1-2|TRBD1|TRBV6-5
TGTGCCAGCAGAGGACAGGGAACATATGGCTACACCTTC
CASRGQGTYGYTF
>TRBJ2-7|NA|TRBV10-1
TGCGCCAGCAGTGGCGGGACTTACGAGCAGTACTTC
CASSGGTYEQYF
>TRBJ1-2|NA|TRBV6-5
TGTGCCAGCACCAAAGACAGTGTACGCGGCTACACCTTC
CASTKDSVRGYTF
>TRBJ2-4|TRBD1|TRBV6-1
TGTGCCAGCAGTGATTCAGGGGGAGTCCGGAACATTCAGTACTTC
CASSDSGGVRNIQYF
>TRBJ1-3|TRBD1|TRBV4-1
TGCGCCAGCAGCCACGTACAGGGGGCTCATGGAAACACCATATATTTT
CASSHVQGAHGNTIYF
>TRBJ1-4|NA|TRBV4-3
TGCGCCAGCAGCCAAGATCAGAGGCAGGGGAGGGATGAAAAACTGTTTTTT
CASSQDQRQGRDEKLFF
>TRBJ2-7|TRBD2|TRBV11-2
TGTGCCAGCAGCTTGCAACTCGCGAGCGGGAGGTACGAGCAGTACTTC
CASSLQLASGRYEQYF
>TRBJ2-2|NA|TRBV7-6
TGTGCCAGCAGCTTAGCGGAGACAGGACGGCCCGGGGAGCTGTTTTTT
CASSLAETGRPGELFF
>TRBJ2-7|TRBD1|TRBV7-9
TGTGCCGTGGACAGGGGCTCCTACGAGCAGTACTTC
CAVDRGSYEQYF
>TRBJ2-5|TRBD1|TRBV2
TGTGCCAGCGATCATCCGGGACAGGCGAGGGAGACCCAGTACTTC
CASDHPGQARETQYF
>TRBJ2-5|TRBD1|TRBV19
TGTGCCAGTAGTCGGACAGGGTACCAAGAGACCCAGTACTTC
CASSRTGYQETQYF
>TRBJ1-5|NA|TRBV10-1
TGCGCCAGCAAAAGTCAGACAGTCACTAGCAATCAGCCCCAGCATTTT
CASKSQTVTSNQPQHF
>TRBJ1-5|NA|TRBV30
TGTGCCTGGAGTCTCCAGGGAACTCAGCCCCAGCATTTT
CAWSLQGTQPQHF
>TRBJ2-7|NA|TRBV9
TGTGCCAGTGGAGGGGACTCAGATGGGGAGCAGTACTTC
CASGGDSDGEQYF
>TRBJ2-7|TRBD1|TRBV7-9
TGTGCCAGCAGCTTACAGGGGGCGGACTACGAGCAGTACTTC
CASSLQGADYEQYF
>TRBJ2-1|TRBD2|TRBV4-1
TGCGCCAGCAGCCAAGTCGCTAGCGGCATACCCTACAATGAGCAGTTCTTC
CASSQVASGIPYNEQFF
>TRBJ1-2|NA|TRBV19
TGTGCCAGTACAAGGACAGTGTATGGCTACACCTTC
CASTRTVYGYTF
>TRBJ2-2|TRBD2|TRBV6-1
TGTGCCAGCAGTGAAGGGATAGCGGGGAGGAAAGGGGAGCTGTTTTTT
CASSEGIAGRKGELFF
>TRBJ1-1|NA|TRBV29-1
TGCAGCGCGGACCGGGGAACGGATGAAGCTTTCTTT
CSADRGTDEAFF
>TRBJ2-1|NA|TRBV20-1
TGCAGTGCTAGAGATCTCCGTGAGCAGTTCTTC
CSARDLREQFF
>TRBJ2-1|TRBD2|TRBV18
TGTGCCAGCTCTCCGACTAGCGGGATGAACAATGAGCAGTTCTTC
CASSPTSGMNNEQFF
>TRBJ2-5|NA|TRBV5-1
TGCGCCAGCAGTTCGGGGTCCCAAGAGACCCAGTACTTC
CASSSGSQETQYF
>TRBJ1-2|NA|TRBV29-1
TGCAGCGTTGACAGTAACTATGGCTACACCTTC
CSVDSNYGYTF
>TRBJ2-2|NA|TRBV29-1
TGCAGCGTGGGGGGTGGAGGAGCCGACACCGGGGAGCTGTTTTTT
CSVGGGGADTGELFF
>TRBJ1-1|TRBD1|TRBV9
TGTGCCAGCAGCCTGGACAGGGACACTGAAGCTTTCTTT
CASSLDRDTEAFF
>TRBJ1-2|NA|TRBV28
TGTGCCAGCAGATCAGGGAGGTTTGGCTATGGCTACACCTTC
CASRSGRFGYGYTF
>TRBJ2-5|TRBD2|TRBV5-4
TGTGCCAGCAGCTTGGGGGGAGGGACGGTTGAGACCCAGTACTTC
CASSLGGGTVETQYF
>TRBJ2-3|NA|TRBV7-9
TGTGCCAGCAGCTTGGGCAGGGATACGCAGTATTTT
CASSLGRDTQYF
>TRBJ2-1|TRBD2|TRBV5-1
TGCGCCAGCAGCTTGGTCCCTGGGGAGGGTGAGCAGTTCTTC
CASSLVPGEGEQFF
>TRBJ1-5|NA|TRBV7-2
TGTGCCAGCAGCTTAGCTCAGAACAGCAATCAGCCCCAGCATTTT
CASSLAQNSNQPQHF
>TRBJ1-1|NA|TRBV20-1
TGCAGTGCTAGAGATGATTATCGGGGTTTCTTT
CSARDDYRGFF
>TRBJ2-7|TRBD2|TRBV4-1
TGCGCCAGCAGCCCGGGCGGGGGGATGTACGAGCAGTACTTC
CASSPGGGMYEQYF
>TRBJ2-5|NA|TRBV14
TGTGCCAGCAGGCCAGCGGGTCTCGTGGAGACCCAGTACTTC
CASRPAGLVETQYF
>TRBJ2-1|NA|TRBV7-9
TGTGCCAGCAGCTCTAGAACCCCCCGGGGCAATGAGCAGTTCTTC
CASSSRTPRGNEQFF